This T cell receptor (beta chain) was captured by sequencing in a study of response to subunit inactivated influenza vaccine. Concerning this clonotype: Its target is not known.

From the RT-PCR reads, TCRdb called clonotypes with MiXCR, one entry per CDR3 protein. The sample yields a few hundred thousand distinct CDR3 sequences, about 14% seen once. The CDR3 sequence is 12 residues long. V was trimmed by 6 bases and J by 3 bases, leaving 8 bases between them. Study-level points and caveats: That few new T cells are recruited by each seasonal influenza vaccination was the authors' suggestion.

This receptor was taken from a man aged 50-59 years who received an inactivated influenza vaccine. V is TRBV12-3 or TRBV12-4 and J is TRBJ2-5; perhaps TRBD2 as D (5 bases). Specimen: PBMCs from blood, collected roughly 12 days after vaccination. Here the CDR3 DNA reads TGTGCCAGCAGCGGGATTAAAGAGACCCAGTACTTC. Encoded protein: CASSGIKETQYF.